The 18 T cell receptor beta chains below were found in one sample sequenced in a study of blood T cell repertoires in COVID-19. Method: immunoSEQ multiplex PCR; TCRdb's copy keeps in-frame clones and lacks some. The table shows about 300,000 clones, with around 88% occurring only once. The sequencing input was peripheral blood. The source is a woman aged 30 to 39 who had recovered from COVID-19.

J is TRBJ1-2 and V is TRBV5-1; maybe TRBD1 (5 bases). The V and J ends lost 0 bases and 4 bases respectively, with 13 bases between them. The length of the CDR3 is 15 residues. CDR1 SGHRS and CDR2 YFSETQ come from the germline V gene. CDR3 residues: CASSLGGQGIYGYTF. CDR3 DNA: TGCGCCAGCAGCTTGGGAGGCCAGGGAATCTATGGCTACACCTTC.

The chain employs TRBV19 and TRBJ2-3; 12 bases are a match to TRBD2. The V gene end was trimmed by 7 bases and the J gene end by 5 bases; junction bases not matched to a gene: 4. This CDR3 is built from 14 residues. From germline, CDR1 is LNHDA and CDR2 SQIVND (reference sequence). CDR3: CASTSGGAKDTQYF. The CDR3 nucleotides read TGTGCCAGTACTAGCGGGGGGGCGAAAGATACGCAGTATTTT.

V is TRBV11-2 and J is TRBJ1-1, with TRBD1 matching 8 bases. V shed 3 bases, J shed 7 bases, and the junction held 4 bases outside the gene matches. This CDR3 has 13 residues. Germline CDR1 is SGHAT and CDR2 is FQNNGV. Written as DNA, the CDR3 is TGTGCCAGCAGCTTCACGGACAGGGTTGAAGCTTTCTTT. Encoded protein: CASSFTDRVEAFF.

The chain links TRBV7-2 to TRBJ1-4; TRBD1 matches at 7 bases. The CDR3 is made up of 14 amino acids. V lost 5 bases to trimming and J lost 8 bases; unmatched junction nucleotides: 8. Germline CDR1 and CDR2: SGHTA and FQGNSA. CDR3 nucleotide sequence: TGTGCCAGCAGCCCCGGTCAAGGGGGCGAAAAACTGTTTTTT. Protein sequence: CASSPGQGGEKLFF. Combining the CDR3 with reference TRBV7-2 and TRBJ1-4 gives the whole variable domain GAGVSQSPSNKVTEKGKDVELRCDPISGHTALYWYRQSLGQGLEFLIYFQGNSAPDKSGLPSDRFSAERTGGSVSTLTIQRTQQEDSAVYLCASSPGQGGEKLFFGSGTQLSVL.

This clone was picked up one time. The rearrangement uses TRBV29-1 and TRBJ1-4; D not certain. CDR3 length equals 13 residues. Per the germline V gene, CDR1 is SQVTM and CDR2 is ANQGSEA. With 2 bases removed from V and 8 bases from J, the gap between germline ends came to 12 bases. CDR3 protein: CSVEIQNGEKLFF. The CDR3 DNA reads TGCAGCGTTGAAATACAGAATGGGGAAAAACTGTTTTTT.

The genes are TRBV11-3 and TRBJ2-1; possibly TRBD1 for D (5 bases). Trimming stripped 2 bases from V and 1 base from J, with 9 bases between. The germline V gene has CDR1 SGHNT and CDR2 YENEEA. CDR3 size: 15 residues. CDR3 DNA sequence: TGTGCCAGCAGCTTACAGGGTGGGTCCTACAATGAGCAGTTCTTC. Protein sequence: CASSLQGGSYNEQFF.

The V call is TRBV28, the J call TRBJ1-6; tentatively, D is TRBD1 (6 bases). The V and J ends lost 7 bases and 11 bases respectively, with 12 bases between them. The CDR3 spans 12 residues. From germline, CDR1 is MDHEN and CDR2 SYDVKM. The DNA of the CDR3 is TGTGCCAGCACTACCCAGGGGACACCCCTCCACTTT. It encodes CASTTQGTPLHF.

This clone showed up just once. The rearrangement links TRBV5-5 to TRBJ1-2, with 9 bases identical to TRBD1. The germline V gene has CDR1 SGHKS and CDR2 YYEKEE (reference sequence). Trimming took 4 bases from V and 4 from J; bases not matched to a gene: 5. The CDR3 contains 14 residues. DNA for the CDR3: TGTGCCAGCAGCCCCCGACAGGGGGTCTATGGCTACACCTTC. It specifies CASSPRQGVYGYTF.

There are a few counts of this clone. V is TRBV12-3 or TRBV12-4 and J is TRBJ1-6; weak D call: TRBD1 (5 bases). The CDR3 is 13 residues long. The germline V and J ends were trimmed by 2 bases and 8 bases, with 7 bases remaining between them. The CDR3 bases are TGTGCCAGCAGTTTAAAGGGGTATTCACCCCTCCACTTT. As protein: CASSLKGYSPLHF.

This rearrangement joins TRBV11-3 to TRBJ2-1, with 10 bases identical to TRBD2. CDR3 length: 16 residues. Per germline, CDR1 SGHNT and CDR2 YENEEA. Trimming cost V 3 bases and J 5 bases; bases outside gene matches: 7. CDR3 residues: CASSFMGLAGDNEQFF. Here the CDR3 DNA reads TGTGCCAGCAGCTTCATGGGCCTAGCGGGGGACAATGAGCAGTTCTTC.

For the CDR3, the DNA is TGCGCCAGCAGCCGAGACAGGGGCGTCGATGGCTACACCTTC. Its protein is CASSRDRGVDGYTF. The chain is built from TRBV5-1 and TRBJ1-2; 8 bases map to TRBD1. V lost 4 bases, J lost 6 bases, and 8 bases stayed unmatched. Germline V CDR1 and CDR2: SGHRS, YFSETQ. CDR3 length equals 14 residues.

V usage is TRBV28 and J usage is TRBJ2-2; D unclear. Germline V gene sequence: CDR1 MDHEN, CDR2 SYDVKM. Trimming removed 3 bases from V and 5 bases from J, with 7 bases in between. The CDR3 loop spans 13 amino acids. CDR3 region: CASSFRLTGELFF. Here the CDR3 DNA reads TGTGCCAGCAGTTTCCGACTTACCGGGGAGCTGTTTTTT.

V is TRBV24-1 and J is TRBJ2-1; the D is unclear. Germline CDR1 is KGHDR and CDR2 is SFDVKD. The length of the CDR3 is 16 residues. V was trimmed by 3 bases and J by 4 bases, leaving 15 bases between them. The CDR3 loop reads CATSDQAARNYNEQFF. The CDR3 DNA reads as TGTGCCACCAGTGATCAAGCTGCGCGAAATTACAATGAGCAGTTCTTC.

This chain links TRBV7-9 with TRBJ2-5; unclear D gene. Trimming left V 5 bases short and J 4 bases short, with 14 bases between. CDR3 length: 14 amino acids. Germline CDR1 SEHNR, CDR2 FQNEAQ (reference sequence). Here the CDR3 DNA reads TGTGCCAGCAGCCCGCCTAGGCCTCTAGAGACCCAGTACTTC. Its translation: CASSPPRPLETQYF.

This chain uses TRBV19 with TRBJ1-2; 7 nucleotides line up with TRBD1. Germline V gene sequence: CDR1 LNHDA, CDR2 SQIVND (reference sequence). The V and J ends lost 2 bases and 3 bases, in that order; junction bases with no gene match: 9. CDR3 length: 16 amino acids. The CDR3 nucleotides are TGTGCCAGTAGTATATCCAGGGACAGCGAACACTATGGCTACACCTTC. This codes for CASSISRDSEHYGYTF.

The J gene is TRBJ1-6, the V gene TRBV5-1; D possibly corresponds to TRBD1 (6 bases). Germline CDR1 is SGHRS and CDR2 is YFSETQ. Trimming took 0 bases from V and 7 from J, leaving 20 bases between them. This CDR3 has 18 residues. CDR3 bases: TGCGCCAGCAGCTTGGGGGTCCGCGGGGGCGCGGAAAATTCACCCCTCCACTTT. Amino acid sequence: CASSLGVRGGAENSPLHF.

This chain connects TRBV25-1 to TRBJ1-1; 7 bases agree with TRBD1. V gave up 6 bases and J gave up 4 bases; unmatched junction bases: 11. CDR1 is MGHDK, CDR2 SYGVNS, per germline. The CDR3 consists of 15 residues. The CDR3, as DNA: TGTGCCAGCAGAGGCACCAACAGGGGATTCACTGAAGCTTTCTTT. This codes for CASRGTNRGFTEAFF. Full variable domain (outside the CDR3, taken from reference TRBV25-1 and TRBJ1-1): EADIYQTPRYLVIGTGKKITLECSQTMGHDKMYWYQQDPGMELHLIHYSYGVNSTEKGDLSSESTVSRIRTEHFPLTLESARPSHTSQYLCASRGTNRGFTEAFFGQGTRLTVV.

The chain carries TRBV7-9 and TRBJ2-7, with D unresolved. Germline V gene data show CDR1 as SEHNR and CDR2 as FQNEAQ (reference sequence). This CDR3 spans 16 amino acids. V lost 2 bases and J 4 bases, leaving 18 bases between the germline ends. The CDR3 region has the DNA TGTGCCAGCAGCTTATTTAGAGCAGGAATAGGTTACGAGCAGTACTTC. It specifies CASSLFRAGIGYEQYF.